Included here is one TCR beta chain sequence, with context. Profiling relied on immunoSEQ multiplex PCR, and the TCRdb table lists in-frame clones only, not all of them. The repertoire holds more than 550,000 clones, with 90% as singletons. This sample is part of a study of shared clonotypes between healthy human individuals. Germline V lookup: CDR1 SQVTM, CDR2 ANQGSEA. The junction had 2 bases not matched to a gene; V was cut back by 5 bases and J by 3 bases. The CDR3 sequence is 13 residues long. V and J are TRBV29-1 and TRBJ2-2; TRBD1 aligns across 8 bases. Sequenced: memory CD8+ T cells from PBMCs. Documented subset: CD45RO+ cells pooled with CCR7-negative TemRA cells. The origin of this receptor is a man aged 18 to 30 in good health. Some clones in this sample may be carry-over from other donors' samples. CDR3: CSVRTGYTGELFF. CDR3 DNA: TGCAGCGTTCGGACAGGGTACACCGGGGAGCTGTTTTTT.